This T cell receptor beta chain emerged from a study of T-cell reconstitution after alpha-beta-depleted transplantation in children. Preparation of the TCRbeta library used unique molecular identifiers. MiXCR, run by TCRdb on the PCR reads, gives a single entry per CDR3 protein. The table shows about 610,000 distinct CDR3 sequences, with roughly a tenth occurring only once. With 6 bases clipped from V and 2 bases from J, the junction kept 6 bases outside the gene matches. Germline V gene sequence: CDR1 SQVTM, CDR2 ANQGSEA. This CDR3 has 14 amino acids. This clonotype occurred many times. The V call is TRBV29-1, the J call TRBJ2-3; 9 nucleotides match TRBD1. The specimen was PBMCs from the stem cell graft donor, collected from the stem cell graft. The TCR originated in a human donor who donated a stem cell graft to a child with acute myeloid leukemia. Here the CDR3 reads CSVGGQGTTDTQYF. The CDR3 nucleotides read TGCAGCGTCGGGGGACAGGGAACCACAGATACGCAGTATTTT.